This entry lists 4 T cell receptor beta chains sequenced from one sample in a study of metastatic and nonmetastatic thyroid tumors. Prior to thyroid surgery, none of the patients had received any treatment. TCRdb re-processed the PCR reads through MiXCR. The table shows around 31,000 clones, with roughly 18% occurring only once. Sequencing was done on a sample of blood. The receptors stem from a female donor with papillary thyroid cancer or a benign thyroid nodule (not recorded which). Some clones in this sample may be carry-over from other donors' samples.

In this sample, this clone turned up many times. The sample holds other DNA sequences that translate to the same CDR3. The V and J genes are TRBV20-1 and TRBJ1-2; D might be TRBD1 (5 bases). Germline CDR1 is DFQATT and CDR2 is SNEGSKA (reference sequence). V was shortened by 6 bases and J by 8 bases, with 16 bases between the two germline ends. The CDR3 runs 12 residues. The DNA for the CDR3 is TGCAGTGCCAGGAAGGGGATGGGCGGCTACACCTTC. It encodes CSARKGMGGYTF.

This rearrangement joins TRBV5-1 to TRBJ2-1; no clear D. The CDR3 sequence is 13 residues long. CDR1 SGHRS and CDR2 YFSETQ come from the germline V gene. Trimming removed 5 bases at V and 6 bases at J, with 12 bases between. The CDR3 nucleotides read TGCGCCAGCAGAAACGACGCGCGCAATGAGCAGTTCTTC. Protein product: CASRNDARNEQFF.

The rearrangement joins TRBV12-3 or TRBV12-4 to TRBJ2-7; 8 positions match TRBD1. The V segment lost 7 bases and the J segment 3 bases; nucleotides outside the gene matches: 8. The CDR3 length is 14 residues. For the CDR3, the DNA is TGTGCCAGCACGGAAGGGACAGGCCTCTACGAGCAGTACTTC. As protein: CASTEGTGLYEQYF.

This clone was observed a few times. The chain recombines TRBV15 with TRBJ1-4; no definite D call. This CDR3 is built from 13 residues. Germline V CDR1 and CDR2: LNHNV, YYDKDF (reference sequence). This chain's CDR3 is CFTSRWAGEKLFF. Here the CDR3 DNA reads TGTTTCACCAGCAGATGGGCGGGGGAAAAACTGTTTTTT.